This entry concerns a single T cell receptor beta chain. This CDR3 is built from 16 residues. The junction had 8 bases not matched to a gene; V was cut back by 1 base and J by 7 bases. Germline V CDR1 and CDR2: LNHDA, SQIVND (reference sequence). The data were obtained in a study of blood T cell repertoires in COVID-19. Assay: immunoSEQ multiplex PCR; the TCRdb copy retains only in-frame clones and omits some. The sample comprises 65,000 to 85,000 clones, approximately 90% of which are singletons, and roughly 6.1% rests with the top ten. The chain couples TRBV19 to TRBJ2-5; 11 bases agree with TRBD2. The TCR comes from a human donor in a cohort sampled during active COVID-19. Source material: peripheral blood. CDR3 sequence reads: CASSIVVTSGVPTQYF. CDR3 DNA sequence: TGTGCCAGTAGTATAGTAGTGACTAGCGGGGTACCGACCCAGTACTTC.